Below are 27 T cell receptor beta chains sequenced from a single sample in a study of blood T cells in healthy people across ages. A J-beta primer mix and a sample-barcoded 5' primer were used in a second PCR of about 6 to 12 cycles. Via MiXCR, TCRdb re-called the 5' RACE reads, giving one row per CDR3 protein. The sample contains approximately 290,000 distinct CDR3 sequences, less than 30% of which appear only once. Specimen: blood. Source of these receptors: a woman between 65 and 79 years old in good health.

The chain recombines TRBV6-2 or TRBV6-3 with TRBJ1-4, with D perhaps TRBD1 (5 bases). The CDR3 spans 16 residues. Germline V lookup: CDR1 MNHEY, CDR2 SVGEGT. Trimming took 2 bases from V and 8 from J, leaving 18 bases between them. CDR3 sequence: CASSYAGTAFYEKLFF. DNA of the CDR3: TGTGCCAGCAGTTACGCCGGGACCGCATTCTACGAAAAACTGTTTTTT.

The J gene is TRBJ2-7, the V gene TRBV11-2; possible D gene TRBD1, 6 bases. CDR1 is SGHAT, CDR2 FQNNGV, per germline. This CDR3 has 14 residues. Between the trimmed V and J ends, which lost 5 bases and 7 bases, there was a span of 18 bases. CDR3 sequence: CASSPRTVLREQYF. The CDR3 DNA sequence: TGTGCCAGCAGCCCACGGACAGTACTGAGAGAGCAGTACTTC.

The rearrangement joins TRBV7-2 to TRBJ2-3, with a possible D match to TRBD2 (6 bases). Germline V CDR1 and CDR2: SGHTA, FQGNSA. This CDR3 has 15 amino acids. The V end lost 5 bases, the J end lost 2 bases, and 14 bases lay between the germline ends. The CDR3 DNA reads TGTGCCAGCAGCAAGACTAGAAAAGACACAGATACGCAGTATTTT. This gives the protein CASSKTRKDTDTQYF.

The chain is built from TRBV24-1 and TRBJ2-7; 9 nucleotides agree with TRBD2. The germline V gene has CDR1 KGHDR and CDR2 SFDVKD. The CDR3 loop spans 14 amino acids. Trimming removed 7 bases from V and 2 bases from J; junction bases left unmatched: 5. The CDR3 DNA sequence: TGTGCCACCAGCGAAGCGGGAGGCACCTACGAGCAGTACTTC. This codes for CATSEAGGTYEQYF.

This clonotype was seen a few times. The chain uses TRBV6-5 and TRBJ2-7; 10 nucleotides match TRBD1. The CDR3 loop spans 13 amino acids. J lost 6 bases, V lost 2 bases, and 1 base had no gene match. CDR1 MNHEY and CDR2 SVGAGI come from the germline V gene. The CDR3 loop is CASSYRTGGEQYF. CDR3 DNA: TGTGCCAGCAGTTACCGGACAGGGGGCGAGCAGTACTTC.

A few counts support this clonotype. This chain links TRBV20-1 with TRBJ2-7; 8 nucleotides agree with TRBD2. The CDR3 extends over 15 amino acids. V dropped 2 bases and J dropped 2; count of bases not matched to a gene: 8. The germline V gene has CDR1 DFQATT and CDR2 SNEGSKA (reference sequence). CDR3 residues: CSARLRLALTYEQYF. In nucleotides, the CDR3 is TGCAGTGCTAGACTACGACTAGCGCTAACCTACGAGCAGTACTTC.

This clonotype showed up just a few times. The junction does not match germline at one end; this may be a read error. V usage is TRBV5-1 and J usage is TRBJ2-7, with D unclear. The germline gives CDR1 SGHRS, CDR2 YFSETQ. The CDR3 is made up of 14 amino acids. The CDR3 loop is CASSLGSTSYEQYF. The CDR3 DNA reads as TGCGCCAGCAGCTTGGGTAGCACGTCCTACGAGCAGTATTTC.

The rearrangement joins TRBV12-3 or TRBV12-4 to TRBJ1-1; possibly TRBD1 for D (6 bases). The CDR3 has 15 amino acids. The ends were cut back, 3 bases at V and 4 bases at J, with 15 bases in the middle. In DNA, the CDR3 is TGTGCCAGCAGTTTTGCCACAGGGTTGGCCACTGAAGCTTTCTTT. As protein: CASSFATGLATEAFF.

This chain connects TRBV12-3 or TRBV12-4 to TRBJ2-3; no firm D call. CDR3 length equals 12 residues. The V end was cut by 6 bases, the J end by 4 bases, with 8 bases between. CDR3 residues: CASRAKADTQYF. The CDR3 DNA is TGTGCCAGCAGAGCCAAAGCAGATACGCAGTATTTT.

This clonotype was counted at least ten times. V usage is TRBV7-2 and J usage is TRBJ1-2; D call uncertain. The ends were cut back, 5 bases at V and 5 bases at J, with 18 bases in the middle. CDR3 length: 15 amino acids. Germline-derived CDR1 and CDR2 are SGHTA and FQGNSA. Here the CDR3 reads CASSLGHLGPYGYTF. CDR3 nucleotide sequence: TGTGCCAGCAGCCTAGGTCACCTGGGCCCATATGGCTACACCTTC.

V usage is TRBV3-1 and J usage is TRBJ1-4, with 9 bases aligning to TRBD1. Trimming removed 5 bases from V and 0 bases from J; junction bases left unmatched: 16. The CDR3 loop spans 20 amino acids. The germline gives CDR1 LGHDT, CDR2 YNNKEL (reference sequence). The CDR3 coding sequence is TGTGCCAGCAGCAACAAACAGGGGGCGTCGGGGACGGCAACTAATGAAAAACTGTTTTTT. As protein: CASSNKQGASGTATNEKLFF.

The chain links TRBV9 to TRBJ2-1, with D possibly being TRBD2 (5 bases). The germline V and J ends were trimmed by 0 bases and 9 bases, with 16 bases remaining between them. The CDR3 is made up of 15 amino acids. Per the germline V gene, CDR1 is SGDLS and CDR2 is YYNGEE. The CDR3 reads CASSVAGILLGEQFF. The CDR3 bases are TGTGCCAGCAGCGTAGCCGGGATACTACTTGGTGAGCAGTTCTTC.

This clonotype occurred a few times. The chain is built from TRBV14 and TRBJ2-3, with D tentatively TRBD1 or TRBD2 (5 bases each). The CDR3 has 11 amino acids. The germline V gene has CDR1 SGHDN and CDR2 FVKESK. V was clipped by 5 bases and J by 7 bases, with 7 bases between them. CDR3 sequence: CASSGTNTQYF. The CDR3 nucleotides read TGTGCCAGCAGCGGGACGAATACGCAGTATTTT.

This chain's CDR3 is CASSPRLAQSMFANTGELFF. CDR3 bases: TGTGCCAGCAGCCCCAGACTAGCACAATCGATGTTCGCGAACACCGGGGAGCTGTTTTTT. The J gene is TRBJ2-2, the V gene TRBV9; 7 nucleotides match TRBD2. Trimming cost V 4 bases and J 0 bases; bases outside gene matches: 18. Germline CDR1 is SGDLS and CDR2 is YYNGEE. This CDR3 spans 20 amino acids.

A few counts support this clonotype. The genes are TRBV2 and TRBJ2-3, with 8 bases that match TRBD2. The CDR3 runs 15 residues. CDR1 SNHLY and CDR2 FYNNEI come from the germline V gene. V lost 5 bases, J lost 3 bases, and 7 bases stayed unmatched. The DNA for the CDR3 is TGTGCCAGCAGTCTTAGCGGGAAAGGTACAGATACGCAGTATTTT. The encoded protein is CASSLSGKGTDTQYF.

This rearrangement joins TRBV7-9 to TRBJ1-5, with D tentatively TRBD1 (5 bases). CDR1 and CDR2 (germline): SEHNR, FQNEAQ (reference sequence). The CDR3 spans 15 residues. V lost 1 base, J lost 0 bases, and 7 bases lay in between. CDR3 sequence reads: CASSLGDYSNQPQHF. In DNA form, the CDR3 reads TGTGCCAGCAGCTTAGGGGACTATAGCAATCAGCCCCAGCATTTT.

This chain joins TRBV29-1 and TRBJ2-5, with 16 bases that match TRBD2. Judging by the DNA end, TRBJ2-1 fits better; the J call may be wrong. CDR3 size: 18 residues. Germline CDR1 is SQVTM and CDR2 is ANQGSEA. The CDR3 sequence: CSTEGAVGTSGRGNEQFF. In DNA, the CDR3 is TGCAGCACAGAGGGGGCCGTAGGGACTAGCGGGAGGGGCAATGAGCAGTTCTTC.

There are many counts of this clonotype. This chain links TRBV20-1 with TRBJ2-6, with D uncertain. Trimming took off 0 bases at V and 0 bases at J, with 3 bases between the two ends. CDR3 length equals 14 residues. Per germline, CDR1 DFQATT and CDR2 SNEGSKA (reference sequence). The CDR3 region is CSARDTSGANVLTF. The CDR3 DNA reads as TGCAGTGCTAGAGATACCTCTGGGGCCAACGTCCTGACTTTC.

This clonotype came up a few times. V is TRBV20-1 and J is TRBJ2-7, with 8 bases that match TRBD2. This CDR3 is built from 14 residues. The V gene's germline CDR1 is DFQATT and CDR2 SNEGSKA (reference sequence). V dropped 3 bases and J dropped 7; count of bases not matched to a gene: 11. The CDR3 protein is CSASLAGKVREQYF. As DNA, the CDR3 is TGCAGTGCTAGCTTAGCGGGAAAGGTTAGGGAGCAGTACTTC.

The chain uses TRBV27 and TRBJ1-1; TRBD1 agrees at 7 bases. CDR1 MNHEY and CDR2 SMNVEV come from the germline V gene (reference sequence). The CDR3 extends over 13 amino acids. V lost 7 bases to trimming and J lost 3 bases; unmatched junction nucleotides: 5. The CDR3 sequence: CASKGAGYTEAFF. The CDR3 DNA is TGTGCCAGCAAGGGGGCAGGGTACACTGAAGCTTTCTTT.

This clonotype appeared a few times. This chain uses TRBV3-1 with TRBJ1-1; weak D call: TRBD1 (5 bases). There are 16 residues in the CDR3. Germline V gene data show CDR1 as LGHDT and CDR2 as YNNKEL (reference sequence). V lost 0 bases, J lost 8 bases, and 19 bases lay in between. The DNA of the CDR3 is TGTGCCAGCAGCCAAGATACTTTCGGGGGGAGGGCCGAAGCTTTCTTT. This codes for CASSQDTFGGRAEAFF.

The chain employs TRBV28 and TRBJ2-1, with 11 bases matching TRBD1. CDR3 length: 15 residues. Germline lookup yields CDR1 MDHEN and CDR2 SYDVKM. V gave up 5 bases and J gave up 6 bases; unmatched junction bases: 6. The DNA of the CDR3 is TGTGCCAGCAGTGTATCCGGGACAGGGGGCAATGAGCAGTTCTTC. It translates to CASSVSGTGGNEQFF.

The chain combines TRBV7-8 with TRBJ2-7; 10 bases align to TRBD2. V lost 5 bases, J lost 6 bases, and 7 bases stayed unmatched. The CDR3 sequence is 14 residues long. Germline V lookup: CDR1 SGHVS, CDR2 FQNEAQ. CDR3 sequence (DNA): TGTGCCAGCAGCACAGCGGGAGGGCGCCTCGAGCAGTACTTC. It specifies CASSTAGGRLEQYF.

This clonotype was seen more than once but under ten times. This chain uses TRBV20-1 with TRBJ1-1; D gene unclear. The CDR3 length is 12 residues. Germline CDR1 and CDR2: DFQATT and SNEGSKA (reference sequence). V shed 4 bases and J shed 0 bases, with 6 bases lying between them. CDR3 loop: CSANGVNTEAFF. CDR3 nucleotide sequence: TGCAGTGCTAACGGGGTGAACACTGAAGCTTTCTTT.

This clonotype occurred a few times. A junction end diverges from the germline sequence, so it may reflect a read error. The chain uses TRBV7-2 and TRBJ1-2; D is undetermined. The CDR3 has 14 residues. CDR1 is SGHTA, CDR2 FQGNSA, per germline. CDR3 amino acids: CASSLGGGSYGYTF. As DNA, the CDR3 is TGTGCCAGCAGCTTAGGTGGCGGGTCCTATGGCTATACCTTC.

For the CDR3, the DNA is TGTGCCAGCAGTTTCGGACGAAAGGAGGAGACCCAGTACTTC. As protein: CASSFGRKEETQYF. The rearrangement joins TRBV28 to TRBJ2-1; no clear D gene. The DNA end is a closer match to TRBJ2-5, so the J assignment may be wrong. The CDR3 is 14 residues long. Germline values: CDR1 MDHEN, CDR2 SYDVKM.

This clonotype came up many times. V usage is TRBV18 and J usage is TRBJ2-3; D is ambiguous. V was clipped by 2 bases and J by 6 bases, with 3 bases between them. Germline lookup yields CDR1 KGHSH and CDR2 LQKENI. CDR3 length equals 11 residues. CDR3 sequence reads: CASSPADTQYF. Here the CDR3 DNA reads TGTGCCAGCTCACCAGCCGATACGCAGTATTTT.